This TCR beta chain was recovered during a study of T cell responses to AZD1222 COVID-19 vaccine. The study, taken as a whole, reports: Reportedly, nearly half of unique spike TCRs recognized epitopes outside B.1.351/B.1.1.7 mutations. Mapped onto spike, vaccine-associated CD4 TCRs spanned it and were dominant at 160-218 and 743-854. Recipients of two AZD1222 doses showed rising Spike-specific TCR breadth and depth.

Repertoires were generated with immunoSEQ multiplex PCR, while TCRdb's copy carries only in-frame clones and drops some. The sample has around 140,000 clones; approximately 90% are singletons. V was cut by 0 bases and J by 5 bases, with 4 bases left in between. The CDR3 extends over 12 amino acids. The germline gives CDR1 SEHNR, CDR2 FQNEAQ (reference sequence). With regard to this clone: The antigen remains unidentified.

Material: peripheral blood, obtained 28 days after the second AZD1222 dose. The rearrangement joins TRBV7-9 to TRBJ1-1; D call uncertain. The sequence was collected from an adult who received the AZD1222 COVID-19 vaccine. The CDR3 sequence is CASSLAETEAFF. CDR3 sequence (DNA): TGTGCCAGCAGCTTAGCGGAAACTGAAGCTTTCTTT.